A selection of T cell receptor beta chains follows, all from one sample in a study of cytomegalovirus exposure and HLA in healthy donors. Repertoires were generated with immunoSEQ multiplex PCR, while TCRdb's copy carries only in-frame clones and drops some. Here the sample table reports about 160,000 clones. The sequencing sample was made of PBMCs. These receptors all come from a woman between 50 and 59 years old in good health and CMV-seronegative. CDR3s leave out the opening cysteine and the closing phenylalanine or tryptophan.

CDR3 protein	J gene	V gene
ASSTSGTGGQETQY	TRBJ2-5	TRBV28
ASSQQTATYEQY	TRBJ2-7	TRBV4-1
ASSFEGATEAF	TRBJ1-1	TRBV6-1
ASSLTRASDEQY	TRBJ2-7	TRBV11-3
ASSYSGGASDTQY	TRBJ2-3	TRBV6-6
ASSQGAGSGNTIY	TRBJ1-3	TRBV4-3
ASSSLITSGYYNEQF	TRBJ2-1	TRBV13
ASSTLWTSAGRETQY	TRBJ2-5	TRBV19
ASSPSGTEAF	TRBJ1-1	TRBV9
ASSSGQGALVF	TRBJ1-1	TRBV7-3
ASSATHGGDTNTEAF	TRBJ1-1	TRBV9
ASSIRGSSTDTQY	TRBJ2-3	TRBV19
ASSPGQTTYNEQF	TRBJ2-1	TRBV5-1
ASSGGQTNSPLH	TRBJ1-6	TRBV5-1
ASNRQGDPGNTIY	TRBJ1-3	TRBV2
ASSVWQNEQF	TRBJ2-1	TRBV9
ASSSRHSVYNEQF	TRBJ2-1	TRBV5-4
ASSLGGQYEAF	TRBJ1-1	TRBV7-9
ASSPGTELGYGYT	TRBJ1-2	TRBV5-4
ASSLQGHTDTQY	TRBJ2-3	TRBV5-6
ASSLVPPRDGPATKRYGYT	TRBJ1-2	TRBV27
ASLTLNYGYT	TRBJ1-2	TRBV28
ASSQGAGGWDEQY	TRBJ2-7	TRBV4-1
ASSLVERSYEQY	TRBJ2-7	TRBV5-5
ASGPRGGDYEQY	TRBJ2-7	TRBV12-5
ASSLSGSLGQTEAF	TRBJ1-1	TRBV28
ASSRTRTGELF	TRBJ2-2	TRBV7-7
ASSLGLAGWTEQF	TRBJ2-1	TRBV11-3
ASSLRGFYEQY	TRBJ2-7	TRBV27
ASSLTGTGYKGPYGYT	TRBJ1-2	TRBV7-9
ASSLDRPLNTGELF	TRBJ2-2	TRBV5-1
ASSQELGGQGIGDTGELF	TRBJ2-2	TRBV4-3
ASSNGGLITEAF	TRBJ1-1	TRBV5-1
ASSEDRGSYNEQF	TRBJ2-1	TRBV11-3
ASKGGGQGSLPLH	TRBJ1-6	TRBV19
ASSSGTGGDTEAF	TRBJ1-1	TRBV2
ASSYIGTASYGYT	TRBJ1-2	TRBV2
SAKQFQETQY	TRBJ2-5	TRBV29-1
ASSRTGSNQPQH	TRBJ1-5	TRBV27
ASSASGGMTYEQY	TRBJ2-7	TRBV6-1
ASSQVPTSGAYEQY	TRBJ2-7	TRBV4-2
ASSPGTFNEKLF	TRBJ1-4	TRBV11-2
ASSFSGANYNEQF	TRBJ2-1	TRBV5-4
ASSQDRTEYYEQY	TRBJ2-7	TRBV4-3
ASLQGLNEQF	TRBJ2-1	TRBV19
ASSWTGIHTEAF	TRBJ1-1	TRBV7-9
SVAITGAGDEQF	TRBJ2-1	TRBV29-1
ASSLTATPQH	TRBJ1-5	TRBV28
ASSQWRRSKPGFNYGYT	TRBJ1-2	TRBV4-3